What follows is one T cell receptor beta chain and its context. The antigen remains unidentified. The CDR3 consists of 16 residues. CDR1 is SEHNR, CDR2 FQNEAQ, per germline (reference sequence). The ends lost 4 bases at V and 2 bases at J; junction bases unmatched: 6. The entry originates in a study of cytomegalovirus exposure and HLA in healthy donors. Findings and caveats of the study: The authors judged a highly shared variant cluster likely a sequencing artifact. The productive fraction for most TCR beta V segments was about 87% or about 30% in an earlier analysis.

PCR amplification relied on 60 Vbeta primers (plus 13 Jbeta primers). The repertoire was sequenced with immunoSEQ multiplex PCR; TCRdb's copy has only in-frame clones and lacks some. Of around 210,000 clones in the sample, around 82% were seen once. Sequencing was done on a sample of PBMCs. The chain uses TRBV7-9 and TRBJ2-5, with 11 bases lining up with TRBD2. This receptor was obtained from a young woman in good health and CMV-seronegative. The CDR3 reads CASSSRLAGLQETQYF. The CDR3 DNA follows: TGTGCCAGCAGCTCAAGACTAGCGGGGTTACAAGAGACCCAGTACTTC.